The 28 T cell receptor beta chains presented below share a single source sample, sequenced in a study of blood T cells in healthy people across ages. A second PCR of 7 to 11 cycles used a sample-barcoded 5' primer and a J-beta primer mix. In TCRdb, the 5' RACE reads were re-called with MiXCR into one record per CDR3 protein. This table holds 550,000 to 800,000 distinct CDR3 sequences, under 25% found once. Sequencing input: blood. These TCRs come from a man between 70 and 80 years old in good health.

This clonotype was counted only a few times. The rearrangement uses TRBV9 and TRBJ2-7, with D perhaps assigned TRBD1 or TRBD2 (5 bases each). V lost 4 bases, J lost 2 bases, and 10 bases lay in between. The CDR3 spans 13 residues. Germline V lookup: CDR1 SGDLS, CDR2 YYNGEE. This chain's CDR3 is CASSPLGAYEQYF. CDR3 nucleotides: TGTGCCAGCAGCCCGTTGGGGGCCTACGAGCAGTACTTC.

The V call is TRBV3-1, the J call TRBJ1-1; possibly TRBD1 for D (6 bases). Trimming stripped 0 bases from V and 7 bases from J, with 12 bases between. The CDR3 is 14 amino acids. Germline V CDR1 and CDR2: LGHDT, YNNKEL (reference sequence). As DNA, the CDR3 is TGTGCCAGCAGCCAAGATCGGGGGGGCTTTGAAGCTTTCTTT. Translating gives CASSQDRGGFEAFF. Full variable domain (outside the CDR3, taken from reference TRBV3-1 and TRBJ1-1): DTAVSQTPKYLVTQMGNDKSIKCEQNLGHDTMYWYKQDSKKFLKIMFSYNNKELIINETVPNRFSPKSPDKAHLNLHINSLELGDSAVYFCASSQDRGGFEAFFGQGTRLTVV.

Only a few counts were recorded for this clonotype. V gene TRBV5-5 combines with J gene TRBJ2-3; a possible D gene is TRBD1 (6 bases). Trimming removed 8 bases at V and 2 bases at J, with 15 bases between. This CDR3 region has 14 residues. Germline V CDR1 and CDR2: SGHKS, YYEKEE (reference sequence). The CDR3 coding sequence is TGTGCCAGTAACCAGGGGACCTTCACAGATACGCAGTATTTT. Translating it yields CASNQGTFTDTQYF.

This chain links TRBV14 with TRBJ2-7, with 8 bases aligning to TRBD1. The CDR3 is 15 amino acids. Germline V gene lookup returns CDR1 SGHDN and CDR2 FVKESK. V dropped 5 bases and J dropped 5; count of bases not matched to a gene: 11. CDR3 sequence (DNA): TGTGCCAGCAGCAAAAGGGGTCAGGGGGCCAACGAGCAGTACTTC. Translation gives CASSKRGQGANEQYF.

The rearrangement links TRBV5-1 to TRBJ2-5; no clear D gene. The V end was cut by 1 base, the J end by 1 base, with 11 bases between. This CDR3 is built from 15 residues. Per the germline V gene, CDR1 is SGHRS and CDR2 is YFSETQ. The CDR3 DNA sequence: TGCGCCAGCAGCTTGATGGCTACCTCCCAAGAGACCCAGTACTTC. Translation: CASSLMATSQETQYF.

With regard to this clonotype: Possible read error: a much larger clone is one base away. The rearrangement uses TRBV4-3 and TRBJ1-4; no clear D. Germline loops: CDR1 LGHNA, CDR2 YSLEER. The CDR3 runs 13 residues. CDR3 loop: CASSQETDERLFF. In DNA form, the CDR3 reads TGCGCCAGCAGCCAAGAGACGGATGAAAGACTGTTTTTT.

In this sample, this clonotype turned up a few times. The chain couples TRBV12-3 or TRBV12-4 to TRBJ2-3; D possibly matches TRBD1 or TRBD2 (5 bases each). The CDR3 covers 14 residues. V was cut by 7 bases and J by 3 bases, with 14 bases left in between. The CDR3 nucleotides are TGTGCCAGCACCCGACGTGGGGGTACAGATACGCAGTATTTT. Residues: CASTRRGGTDTQYF.

The genes are TRBV7-2 and TRBJ1-1; D uncertain. The V and J ends lost 8 bases and 3 bases respectively, with 13 bases between them. CDR3 length equals 13 residues. Germline CDR1 and CDR2: SGHTA and FQGNSA. CDR3 region: CASSWTRDTEAFF. CDR3 DNA: TGTGCCAGCTCCTGGACGCGGGACACTGAAGCTTTCTTT.

This clonotype came up a few times. The chain links TRBV5-4 to TRBJ2-1; 11 bases align to TRBD2. V shed 1 base, J shed 9 bases, and the junction held 6 bases outside the gene matches. The germline V gene has CDR1 SGHNT and CDR2 YYREEE (reference sequence). The CDR3 is 15 residues long. The CDR3 DNA sequence: TGTGCCAGCAGCTTGACTAGCGGGAGAGTAAGTGAGCAGTTCTTC. The encoded protein is CASSLTSGRVSEQFF.

The genes are TRBV21-1 and TRBJ2-1; the table's TRBD2 call for D was not verified on the DNA. TRBV21-1 is assigned pseudogene status. The CDR3 is 15 amino acids. The CDR3 sequence: CASSKGGLARNEQFF. In DNA form, the CDR3 reads TGTGCCAGCAGCAAAGGGGGACTAGCGCGAAATGAGCAGTTCTTC.

In its sample, this clonotype was seen once. This chain connects TRBV20-1 to TRBJ1-5, with 8 bases that match TRBD1. V gave up 3 bases and J gave up 3 bases; unmatched junction bases: 4. The CDR3 loop spans 14 amino acids. CDR1 is DFQATT and CDR2 is SNEGSKA in the germline V gene (reference sequence). The CDR3 DNA sequence: TGCAGTGCTAGTGCAGGGGGCGTCAATCAGCCCCAGCATTTT. It yields the protein CSASAGGVNQPQHF.

This chain joins TRBV5-1 and TRBJ2-6; no clear D. The CDR3 is 16 residues long. The germline CDR1 and CDR2 sequences are SGHRS and YFSETQ. V was trimmed by 3 bases and J by 0 bases, leaving 10 bases between them. The CDR3 is CASSSEPHSGANVLTF. In DNA form, the CDR3 reads TGCGCCAGCAGCTCAGAACCCCACTCTGGGGCCAACGTCCTGACTTTC.

This clonotype was recorded many times. This chain connects TRBV4-1 to TRBJ2-1; D not resolved. CDR3 size: 13 residues. From germline, CDR1 is MGHRA and CDR2 YSYEKL. The V and J ends lost 0 bases and 10 bases respectively, with 10 bases between them. The CDR3 DNA reads TGCGCCAGCAGCCAAGATTCCGGGCGGGAGCAGTTCTTC. Encoded protein: CASSQDSGREQFF.

V gene TRBV29-1 combines with J gene TRBJ1-1; TRBD1 is a possible D gene (5 bases). The CDR3 has 15 residues. V dropped 6 bases and J dropped 3 bases, with 20 bases sitting between them. The germline CDR1 and CDR2 sequences are SQVTM and ANQGSEA. This CDR3 is CSVNDWDGKDTEAFF. As DNA, the CDR3 is TGCAGCGTGAACGACTGGGACGGAAAAGACACTGAAGCTTTCTTT.

This clonotype was counted only a few times. This rearrangement joins TRBV4-1 to TRBJ2-5; unclear D gene. The DNA end favors TRBJ2-1, so the J call may be wrong. This CDR3 has 15 residues. Per germline, CDR1 MGHRA and CDR2 YSYEKL. CDR3 DNA sequence: TGCGCCAGCAGCCAAGTCGACTCGAGGAACAATGAGCAGTTCTTC. Translated: CASSQVDSRNNEQFF.

This clonotype was recorded only once. V usage is TRBV29-1 and J usage is TRBJ2-2; TRBD1 matches at 7 bases. The trim removed 5 bases at V and 5 bases at J, leaving 5 bases unmatched. Germline CDR1 SQVTM, CDR2 ANQGSEA. The CDR3 sequence is 13 residues long. The CDR3 sequence is CSVTRRGTGELFF. The DNA of the CDR3 is TGCAGCGTTACCCGCAGGGGGACCGGGGAGCTGTTTTTT.

V is TRBV6-2 or TRBV6-3 and J is TRBJ1-4; unclear D gene. Germline values: CDR1 MNHEY, CDR2 SVGEGT. Trimming shortened V by 7 bases and J by 5 bases, and 11 bases separated the two germline ends. The CDR3 loop spans 13 amino acids. CDR3 bases: TGTGCCAGCAAGGGATGGCGGAATGAAAAACTGTTTTTT. Translated: CASKGWRNEKLFF.

The CDR3 loop is CASSRAYTEAFF. The DNA of the CDR3 is TGTGCCAGTAGTAGGGCGTACACTGAAGCTTTCTTT. V is TRBV19 and J is TRBJ1-1; D is uncertain. The germline V gene has CDR1 LNHDA and CDR2 SQIVND (reference sequence). Deletions cut 4 bases from V and 3 bases from J, with 6 bases between. The CDR3 loop spans 12 amino acids.

The CDR3 here is CSVATSGNYEQYF. The CDR3 nucleotides read TGCAGCGTTGCGACTAGCGGTAACTACGAGCAGTACTTC. The chain carries TRBV29-1 and TRBJ2-7; TRBD2 agrees at 9 bases. In germline, CDR1 is SQVTM, CDR2 ANQGSEA. After removal of 4 bases from V and 3 bases from J, the junction contained 4 bases not matched to a gene. The CDR3 is 13 amino acids.

This clonotype was seen a few times. The rearrangement links TRBV27 to TRBJ1-1; weak D call: TRBD1 (5 bases). V was pared by 5 bases and J by 0 bases, with 13 bases between. This CDR3 has 15 residues. In germline, CDR1 is MNHEY, CDR2 SMNVEV (reference sequence). CDR3 bases: TGTGCCAGCAGTGCAGGGACCCGGATGAACACTGAAGCTTTCTTT. This codes for CASSAGTRMNTEAFF.

This clonotype was detected only a few times. This chain uses TRBV7-3 with TRBJ2-3; D is uncertain. V lost 5 bases and J lost 0, with 9 bases in between. Looked up from germline, CDR1 is SGHTA and CDR2 is FQGTGA. The CDR3 is 14 amino acids. CDR3 protein: CASSRDSSTDTQYF. The DNA of the CDR3 is TGTGCCAGCAGCAGGGATAGTAGCACAGATACGCAGTATTTT.

The DNA of the CDR3 is TGTGCCAGCTCACCAGACAGGGCTGGTCAGCCCCAGCATTTT. Its translation: CASSPDRAGQPQHF. The chain joins TRBV18 to TRBJ1-5, with TRBD1 matching over 7 bases. CDR1 and CDR2 from the germline V gene are KGHSH and LQKENI. Trimming at V came to 2 bases and at J to 6 bases, leaving 4 bases not matched to a gene. The length of the CDR3 is 14 residues.

This clonotype came up a few times. The genes are TRBV2 and TRBJ2-1; 10 nucleotides align to TRBD1. The J call is doubtful: the DNA matches TRBJ2-7 better. CDR3 size: 13 residues. Germline values: CDR1 SNHLY, CDR2 FYNNEI. In DNA form, the CDR3 reads TGTGCCAGCAGGATAGGGACAGGGGAAGAGCAGTACTTC. Translating it yields CASRIGTGEEQYF.

This clonotype was observed a handful of times. This sequence joins TRBV28 and TRBJ2-5, with TRBD1 matching 7 bases. CDR1 is MDHEN, CDR2 SYDVKM, per germline. This CDR3 spans 15 amino acids. V dropped 4 bases and J dropped 1; count of bases not matched to a gene: 6. CDR3 in DNA: TGTGCCAGCAGTTCCCTGGGGACAGCCCAAGAGACCCAGTACTTC. It is translated as CASSSLGTAQETQYF.

The chain employs TRBV18 and TRBJ1-5; D ambiguous. Germline CDR1 is KGHSH and CDR2 is LQKENI. Trimming took off 3 bases at V and 0 bases at J, with 12 bases between the two ends. The CDR3 extends over 16 amino acids. CDR3 in amino acids: CASSPVGQNSNQPQHF. In DNA form, the CDR3 reads TGTGCCAGCTCACCGGTAGGGCAGAATAGCAATCAGCCCCAGCATTTT.

To note about this clonotype: One end of the junction fails to match germline, which may point to a read error. The rearrangement links TRBV6-1 to TRBJ1-1, with a possible D match to TRBD1 (5 bases). CDR1 is MNHNS and CDR2 is SASEGT in the germline V gene. The CDR3 extends over 14 amino acids. Here the CDR3 DNA reads TGTGCCGGCAGTGATGGGGGAACTGACACTGAAGCTTTCTTT. Residues: CAGSDGGTDTEAFF.

This clonotype was found once. One base away lies a much larger clone, so this may be a sequencing read error. This chain uses TRBV20-1 with TRBJ2-5, with 9 bases aligning to TRBD1. Germline V gene data show CDR1 as DFQATT and CDR2 as SNEGSKA (reference sequence). The CDR3 loop spans 13 amino acids. The V gene end was trimmed by 6 bases and the J gene end by 7 bases; junction bases not matched to a gene: 9. This chain's CDR3 is CSATGTGRGTQYF. The CDR3 DNA sequence: TGCAGTGCAACCGGGACAGGGAGAGGGACCCAGTACTTC.

As to this clonotype: An end of the junction differs from the germline gene, which may be a read error. The chain recombines TRBV6-2 or TRBV6-3 with TRBJ1-5; D unresolved. The CDR3 is made up of 13 amino acids. Germline V gene data show CDR1 as MNHEY and CDR2 as SVGEGT. The CDR3 reads CTSTLGYAQPQHF. The CDR3, as DNA: TGTACCAGCACCCTTGGGTACGCTCAGCCCCAGCATTTT.